One sample yielded the 5 T cell receptor beta chains listed below, sequenced in a study of identifying expanded T cells in peripheral blood. Profiling relied on immunoSEQ multiplex PCR, and the TCRdb table lists in-frame clones only, not all of them. The table includes 100,000 to 150,000 clones, less than 90% detected once. Sample: blood. Receptor source: a person aged 18 to 75 in good health.

CDR3 loop: CAISERDRGNQPQHF. CDR3 DNA: TGTGCCATCAGTGAGAGGGACAGGGGCAATCAGCCCCAGCATTTT. This chain connects TRBV10-3 to TRBJ1-5; 9 nucleotides agree with TRBD1. V trimming: 2 bases; J trimming: 2 bases; junction bases outside the gene matches: 1. The CDR3 is 15 residues long. Germline V gene data show CDR1 as ENHRY and CDR2 as SYGVKD.

The J gene is TRBJ2-7, the V gene TRBV5-1; 8 nucleotides match TRBD1. From germline, CDR1 is SGHRS and CDR2 YFSETQ. The length of the CDR3 is 14 residues. The junction had 4 bases not matched to a gene; V was cut back by 3 bases and J by 2 bases. Here the CDR3 DNA reads TGCGCCAGCAGCTCCCGGACAGGGACCTACGAGCAGTACTTC. This codes for CASSSRTGTYEQYF.

V is TRBV19 and J is TRBJ2-1; 14 nucleotides agree with TRBD2. CDR3 length equals 16 residues. CDR1 is LNHDA, CDR2 SQIVND, per germline (reference sequence). After removal of 8 bases from V and 6 bases from J, the junction contained 9 bases not matched to a gene. The CDR3 region has the DNA TGTGCCAGTGGAGAGCCCGGGACTAGCGGGAGCAATGAGCAGTTCTTC. Protein sequence: CASGEPGTSGSNEQFF.

The chain links TRBV4-3 to TRBJ2-3; D may be TRBD2 (7 bases). Per germline, CDR1 LGHNA and CDR2 YSLEER. The CDR3 spans 17 residues. Trimming shortened V by 1 base and J by 1 base, and 15 bases separated the two germline ends. The DNA of the CDR3 is TGCGCCAGCAGCCAAGGGGCGGGGGCTTGGGGCACAGATACGCAGTATTTT. Amino acid sequence: CASSQGAGAWGTDTQYF.

This clone was seen at least ten times. The rearrangement joins TRBV19 to TRBJ2-3; no reliable D call. Germline V gene sequence: CDR1 LNHDA, CDR2 SQIVND (reference sequence). CDR3 length: 15 amino acids. Deletions cut 5 bases from V and 4 bases from J, with 16 bases between. This CDR3 is CASSFSPVQADTQYF. In DNA form, the CDR3 reads TGTGCCAGTAGTTTTTCCCCAGTGCAGGCAGATACGCAGTATTTT.